This note documents a single TCR beta chain sequence. Its specificity is unknown. The data were taken from a study of beta chain features in type 1 diabetes. From germline, CDR1 is GTSNPN and CDR2 SVGIG (reference sequence). The CDR3 is 14 residues long. V gave up 3 bases and J gave up 2 bases; unmatched junction bases: 4. The authors reverse transcribed all of the isolated RNA, so sequencing captured expressed TCRB transcripts. Profiled with immunoSEQ multiplex PCR; TCRdb holds only in-frame clones, not every one. This table has approximately 730,000 clones, about an eighth appearing once. Sorting that relied on CD45RO/CCR7/CD25/CD127/CD95/CD27 yielded CD4+ naive, central memory, regulatory and stem cell-like memory cells. General study results and limits: Sampled from patients, naive, central memory and Treg TCRB repertoires appeared more similar than those sampled from healthy donors. Shortening that was moderate but significant affected the TCRB CDR3s of Type 1 diabetes patients in all four CD4+ subsets. More deletions and fewer insertions at VDJ junctions were found in patients with type 1 diabetes.

The chain carries TRBV30 and TRBJ2-7; 10 nucleotides agree with TRBD1. The source of this sequence is a man aged 18 to 29 with type 1 diabetes. Specimen: naive CD4+ T cells from blood. CDR3 sequence (DNA): TGTGCCTGGAGCCCGACAGGGGGCACCTACGAGCAGTACTTC. Amino acid sequence: CAWSPTGGTYEQYF.